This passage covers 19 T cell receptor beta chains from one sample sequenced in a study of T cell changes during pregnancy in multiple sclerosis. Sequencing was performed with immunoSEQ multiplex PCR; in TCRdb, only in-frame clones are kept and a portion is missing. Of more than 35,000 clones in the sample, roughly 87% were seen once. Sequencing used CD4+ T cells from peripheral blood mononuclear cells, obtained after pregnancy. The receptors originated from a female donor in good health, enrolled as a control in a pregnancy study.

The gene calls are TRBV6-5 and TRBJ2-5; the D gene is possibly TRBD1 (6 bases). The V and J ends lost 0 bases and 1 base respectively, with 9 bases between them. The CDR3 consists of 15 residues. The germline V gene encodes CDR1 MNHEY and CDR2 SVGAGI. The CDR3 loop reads CASSYSRTAQETQYF. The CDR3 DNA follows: TGTGCCAGCAGTTACTCTAGGACAGCCCAAGAGACCCAGTACTTC.

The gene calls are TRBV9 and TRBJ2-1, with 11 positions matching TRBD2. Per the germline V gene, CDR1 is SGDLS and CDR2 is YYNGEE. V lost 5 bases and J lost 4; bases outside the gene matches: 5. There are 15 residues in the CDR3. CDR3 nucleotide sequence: TGTGCCAGCAGTATGACTAGCGGGGTTTACAATGAGCAGTTCTTC. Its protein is CASSMTSGVYNEQFF.

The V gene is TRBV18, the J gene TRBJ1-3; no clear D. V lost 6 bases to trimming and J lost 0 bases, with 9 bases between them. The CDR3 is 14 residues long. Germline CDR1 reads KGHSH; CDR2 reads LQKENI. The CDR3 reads CASSEDISGNTIYF. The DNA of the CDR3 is TGTGCCAGCTCTGAAGACATCTCTGGAAACACCATATATTTT. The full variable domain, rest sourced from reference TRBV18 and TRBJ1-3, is NAGVMQNPRHLVRRRGQEARLRCSPMKGHSHVYWYRQLPEEGLKFMVYLQKENIIDESGMPKERFSAEFPKEGPSILRIQQVVRGDSAAYFCASSEDISGNTIYFGEGSWLTVV.

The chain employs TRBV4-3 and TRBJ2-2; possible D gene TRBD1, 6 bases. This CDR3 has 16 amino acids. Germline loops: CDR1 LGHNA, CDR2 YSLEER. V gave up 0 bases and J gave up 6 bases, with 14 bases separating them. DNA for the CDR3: TGCGCCAGCAGCCAAGATATCACAGGGAAGGCCGGGGAGCTGTTTTTT. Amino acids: CASSQDITGKAGELFF.

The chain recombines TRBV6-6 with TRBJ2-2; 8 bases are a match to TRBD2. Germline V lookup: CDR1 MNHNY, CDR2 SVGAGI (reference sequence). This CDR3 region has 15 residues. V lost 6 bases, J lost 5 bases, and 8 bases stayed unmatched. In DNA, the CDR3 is TGTGCCAGCAGCAAATGGACTAGCAGTACCGGGGAGCTGTTTTTT. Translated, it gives CASSKWTSSTGELFF.

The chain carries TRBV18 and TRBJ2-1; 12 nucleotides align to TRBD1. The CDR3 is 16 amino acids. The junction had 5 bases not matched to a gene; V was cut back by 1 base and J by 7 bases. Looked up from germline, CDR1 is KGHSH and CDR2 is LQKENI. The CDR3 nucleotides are TGTGCCAGCTCACCACGACGGGACAGGGGGCTTAATGAGCAGTTCTTC. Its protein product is CASSPRRDRGLNEQFF. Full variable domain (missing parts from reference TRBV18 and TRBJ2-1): NAGVMQNPRHLVRRRGQEARLRCSPMKGHSHVYWYRQLPEEGLKFMVYLQKENIIDESGMPKERFSAEFPKEGPSILRIQQVVRGDSAAYFCASSPRRDRGLNEQFFGPGTRLTVL.

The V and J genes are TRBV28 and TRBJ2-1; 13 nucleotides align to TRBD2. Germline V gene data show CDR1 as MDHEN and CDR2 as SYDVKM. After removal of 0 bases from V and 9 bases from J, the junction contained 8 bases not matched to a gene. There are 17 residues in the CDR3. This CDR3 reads CASSLWELAGGPGEQFF. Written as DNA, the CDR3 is TGTGCCAGCAGTTTATGGGAACTAGCGGGAGGGCCCGGTGAGCAGTTCTTC.

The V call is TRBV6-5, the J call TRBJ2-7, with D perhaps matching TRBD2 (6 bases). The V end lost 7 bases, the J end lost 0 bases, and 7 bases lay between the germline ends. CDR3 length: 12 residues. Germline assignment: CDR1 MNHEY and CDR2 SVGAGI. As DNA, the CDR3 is TGTGCCAGCAATAGCGGCTCCTACGAGCAGTACTTC. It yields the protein CASNSGSYEQYF.

CDR3 coding DNA: TGCGCCAGCAGTACAGGGGGCCCGGATAATTCACCCCTCCACTTT. The encoded protein is CASSTGGPDNSPLHF. The V call is TRBV5-1, the J call TRBJ1-6; 9 nucleotides align to TRBD1. The length of the CDR3 is 15 residues. Per the germline V gene, CDR1 is SGHRS and CDR2 is YFSETQ. Germline trimming cut 5 bases from V and 5 bases from J; bases unmatched to any gene: 5.

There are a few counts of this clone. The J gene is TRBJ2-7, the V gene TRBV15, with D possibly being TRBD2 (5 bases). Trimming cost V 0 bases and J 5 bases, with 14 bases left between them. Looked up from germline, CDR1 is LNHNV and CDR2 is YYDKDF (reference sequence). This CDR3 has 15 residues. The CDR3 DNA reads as TGTGCCACCAGCAGAGATTTGGGAGCGATCCACGAGCAGTACTTC. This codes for CATSRDLGAIHEQYF.

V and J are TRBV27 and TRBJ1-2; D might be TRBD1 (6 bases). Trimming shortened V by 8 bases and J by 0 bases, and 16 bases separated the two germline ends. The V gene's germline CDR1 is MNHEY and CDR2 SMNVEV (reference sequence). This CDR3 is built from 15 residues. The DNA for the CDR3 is TGTGCCAGCGCAGTAGGGGGATCCCCTAACTATGGCTACACCTTC. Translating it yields CASAVGGSPNYGYTF.

CDR3 residues: CASSGLHYEQYF. In DNA form, the CDR3 reads TGTGCCAGCTCAGGACTTCACTACGAGCAGTACTTC. The V gene is TRBV18, the J gene TRBJ2-7; weak D call: TRBD2 (5 bases). Trimming stripped 5 bases from V and 3 bases from J, with 8 bases between. Germline-derived CDR1 and CDR2 are KGHSH and LQKENI. This CDR3 comprises 12 residues.

CDR3 DNA: TGCGCCAGCAGCTTGGAGTCGGGTGGTGGAAACACCATATATTTT. Protein: CASSLESGGGNTIYF. V usage is TRBV5-1 and J usage is TRBJ1-3; no clear D. Germline loops: CDR1 SGHRS, CDR2 YFSETQ. V was pared by 0 bases and J by 3 bases, with 10 bases between. CDR3 length: 15 residues.

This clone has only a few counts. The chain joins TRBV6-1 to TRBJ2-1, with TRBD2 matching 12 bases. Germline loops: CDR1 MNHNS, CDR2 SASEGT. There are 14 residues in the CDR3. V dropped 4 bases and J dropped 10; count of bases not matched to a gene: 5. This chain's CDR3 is CASSGLAGVREQFF. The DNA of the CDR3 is TGTGCCAGCAGTGGACTAGCGGGAGTACGGGAGCAGTTCTTC.

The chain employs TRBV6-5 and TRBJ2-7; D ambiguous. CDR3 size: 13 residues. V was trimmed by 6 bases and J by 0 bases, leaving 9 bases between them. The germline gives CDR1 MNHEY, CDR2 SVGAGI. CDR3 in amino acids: CASSRGDSYEQYF. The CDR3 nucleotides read TGTGCCAGCAGCCGAGGAGACTCCTACGAGCAGTACTTC.

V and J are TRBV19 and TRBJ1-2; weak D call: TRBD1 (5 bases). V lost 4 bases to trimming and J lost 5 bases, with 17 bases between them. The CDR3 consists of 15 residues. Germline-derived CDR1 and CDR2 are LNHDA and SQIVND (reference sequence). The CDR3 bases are TGTGCCAGTAGTACAAACCGGGACGGGGGGTATGGCTACACCTTC. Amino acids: CASSTNRDGGYGYTF.

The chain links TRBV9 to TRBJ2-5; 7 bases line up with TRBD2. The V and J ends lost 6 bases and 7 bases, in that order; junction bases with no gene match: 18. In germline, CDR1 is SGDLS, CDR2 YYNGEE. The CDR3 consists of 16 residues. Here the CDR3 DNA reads TGTGCCAGCAAAACGGGAGGACCCGAGCCGCTTGGGACCCAGTACTTC. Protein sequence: CASKTGGPEPLGTQYF.

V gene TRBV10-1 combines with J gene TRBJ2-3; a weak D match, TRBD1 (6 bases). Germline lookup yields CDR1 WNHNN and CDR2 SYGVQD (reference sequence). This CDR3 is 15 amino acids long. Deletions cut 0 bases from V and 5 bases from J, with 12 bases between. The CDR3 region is CASSESRQGIDTQYF. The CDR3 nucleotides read TGCGCCAGCAGTGAGTCGAGGCAGGGGATAGATACGCAGTATTTT.

In DNA form, the CDR3 reads TGTGCCAGTAGTCCCGGGACAGGGGTAACCACCGGGGAGCTGTTTTTT. Its protein product is CASSPGTGVTTGELFF. V is TRBV19 and J is TRBJ2-2, with 10 bases identical to TRBD1. Trimming at V came to 5 bases and at J to 4 bases, leaving 7 bases not matched to a gene. CDR1 is LNHDA and CDR2 is SQIVND in the germline V gene (reference sequence). The CDR3 runs 16 residues.